Each of the 15 T cell receptor beta chains below was sequenced from the same sample in a study of cytomegalovirus exposure and HLA in healthy donors. Primers: 60 Vbeta forward and 13 Jbeta reverse. Repertoires were generated with immunoSEQ multiplex PCR, while TCRdb's copy carries only in-frame clones and drops some. Here the sample spans roughly 180,000 clones, roughly 78% being singletons. The specimen sequenced was PBMCs. The receptors stem from a woman between 50 and 59 years old in good health and CMV-seropositive.

This chain joins TRBV4-1 and TRBJ1-4; D is perhaps TRBD1 (5 bases). The V end was cut by 6 bases, the J end by 3 bases, with 14 bases between. The germline CDR1 and CDR2 sequences are MGHRA and YSYEKL. This CDR3 has 15 residues. DNA for the CDR3: TGCGCCAGCAGTGGCAGGGCCTCGGCTAATGAAAAACTGTTTTTT. This sequence encodes CASSGRASANEKLFF.

This chain connects TRBV4-1 to TRBJ2-7; D may be TRBD2 (6 bases). V was cut by 0 bases and J by 7 bases, with 19 bases left in between. Germline V lookup: CDR1 MGHRA, CDR2 YSYEKL. The CDR3 has 16 residues. The DNA of the CDR3 is TGCGCCAGCAGCCAAGATACGAGGACTACTTTAGGGGAGCAGTACTTC. It yields the protein CASSQDTRTTLGEQYF.

J is TRBJ2-7 and V is TRBV4-1, with 10 bases identical to TRBD1. CDR1 and CDR2 (germline): MGHRA, YSYEKL. Trimming removed 0 bases from V and 7 bases from J; junction bases left unmatched: 9. The CDR3 length is 16 residues. The chain's CDR3 is CASSQDFRTGGREQYF. The CDR3 DNA reads TGCGCCAGCAGCCAAGATTTCCGGACAGGGGGGCGAGAGCAGTACTTC.

The J gene is TRBJ2-1, the V gene TRBV5-5, with TRBD1 matching over 9 bases. There are 14 residues in the CDR3. Per the germline V gene, CDR1 is SGHKS and CDR2 is YYEKEE (reference sequence). V lost 2 bases, J lost 7 bases, and 4 bases stayed unmatched. The CDR3 DNA reads TGTGCCAGCAGCTTAACAGGGGGCGGGAATGAGCAGTTCTTC. Its translation: CASSLTGGGNEQFF.

The chain recombines TRBV5-1 with TRBJ2-1; D is uncertain. Germline V gene lookup returns CDR1 SGHRS and CDR2 YFSETQ. The CDR3 is made up of 13 amino acids. Trimming removed 1 base at V and 5 bases at J, with 7 bases between. In nucleotides, the CDR3 is TGCGCCAGCAGCTTGCATCGGGACAATGAGCAGTTCTTC. Protein: CASSLHRDNEQFF.

The rearrangement links TRBV5-5 to TRBJ2-1, with 8 nucleotides matching TRBD2. The ends lost 2 bases at V and 1 base at J; junction bases unmatched: 2. The CDR3 extends over 15 amino acids. CDR1 and CDR2 from the germline V gene are SGHKS and YYEKEE (reference sequence). The CDR3, as DNA: TGTGCCAGCAGCTTTATAGCGGGGTCCTACAATGAGCAGTTCTTC. Translated, it gives CASSFIAGSYNEQFF.

J is TRBJ1-1 and V is TRBV7-6, with D possibly TRBD1 on 5 matching bases. Germline V gene sequence: CDR1 SGHVS, CDR2 FNYEAQ. There are 14 residues in the CDR3. Between the trimmed V and J ends, which lost 1 base and 4 bases, there was a span of 10 bases. CDR3 nucleotide sequence: TGTGCCAGCAGCTTAGAGGGGATTGGCACTGAAGCTTTCTTT. It is translated as CASSLEGIGTEAFF.

The chain is built from TRBV11-2 and TRBJ1-5, with D uncertain. Germline assignment: CDR1 SGHAT and CDR2 FQNNGV. The CDR3 runs 15 residues. Trimming shortened V by 6 bases and J by 5 bases, and 17 bases separated the two germline ends. Here the CDR3 reads CASRDSARRDQPQHF. In DNA form, the CDR3 reads TGTGCCAGCAGGGACTCGGCCCGAAGGGATCAGCCCCAGCATTTT.

The chain couples TRBV7-6 to TRBJ2-7; TRBD1 matches 10 bases. This CDR3 region has 14 residues. V trimming: 5 bases; J trimming: 4 bases; junction bases outside the gene matches: 5. The germline CDR1 and CDR2 sequences are SGHVS and FNYEAQ. The DNA of the CDR3 is TGTGCCAGCAGCAGGGACAGGGGAGGGTACGAGCAGTACTTC. It yields the protein CASSRDRGGYEQYF.

The chain has TRBV4-1 and TRBJ2-2; the D gene is possibly TRBD2 (5 bases). This CDR3 spans 16 amino acids. CDR1 MGHRA and CDR2 YSYEKL come from the germline V gene. V shed 0 bases and J shed 3 bases, with 11 bases lying between them. CDR3 sequence (DNA): TGCGCCAGCAGCCAAGACGGAGGATCGTACACCGGGGAGCTGTTTTTT. Its protein product is CASSQDGGSYTGELFF.

The chain has TRBV5-1 and TRBJ1-6; 9 nucleotides match TRBD1. The CDR3 sequence is 14 residues long. J was trimmed by 8 bases and V by 3 bases; bases with no gene match: 3. CDR1 and CDR2 (germline): SGHRS, YFSETQ. CDR3 coding DNA: TGCGCCAGCAGCTACAGGGGGCAGGATTCACCCCTCCACTTT. This sequence encodes CASSYRGQDSPLHF.

This chain uses TRBV13 with TRBJ2-1; no definite D call. The CDR3 contains 14 residues. Germline values: CDR1 PRHDT, CDR2 FYEKMQ (reference sequence). The germline V and J ends were trimmed by 3 bases and 0 bases, with 6 bases remaining between them. The CDR3 DNA is TGTGCCAGCAGCTTCCCGAGCTCCTACAATGAGCAGTTCTTC. Translated: CASSFPSSYNEQFF.

The chain employs TRBV4-1 and TRBJ2-1; weak D call: TRBD1 (5 bases). The CDR3 has 17 amino acids. Germline V gives CDR1 MGHRA, CDR2 YSYEKL. V lost 1 base, J lost 7 bases, and 20 bases lay in between. The CDR3 here is CASSQAPQGIDRNEQFF. In DNA form, the CDR3 reads TGCGCCAGCAGCCAAGCCCCTCAGGGAATAGATAGGAATGAGCAGTTCTTC.

The V gene is TRBV28, the J gene TRBJ1-6; D is uncertain. Between the trimmed V and J ends, which lost 6 bases and 9 bases, there was a span of 18 bases. Germline V gives CDR1 MDHEN, CDR2 SYDVKM. The CDR3 contains 15 residues. The CDR3 region is CASSPRTGIGSPLHF. As DNA, the CDR3 is TGTGCCAGCAGCCCCCGGACGGGAATAGGTTCACCCCTCCACTTT.

V and J are TRBV2 and TRBJ2-3; D may be TRBD2 (5 bases). The CDR3 sequence is 15 residues long. Germline V CDR1 and CDR2: SNHLY, FYNNEI. Trimming took 5 bases from V and 0 from J, leaving 12 bases between them. The CDR3 bases are TGTGCCAGCAGTCAAACAAGGACTAGCACAGATACGCAGTATTTT. It translates to CASSQTRTSTDTQYF.